These T cell receptor beta chains were read from a single sample in a study of blood T cell repertoires in COVID-19. Repertoires were generated with immunoSEQ multiplex PCR, while TCRdb's copy carries only in-frame clones and drops some. The sample records roughly 270,000 clones, around 90% being singletons. The source material was peripheral blood. These receptors originate from a man younger than 35 with active or convalescent COVID-19. The CDR3 runs from the conserved cysteine through the conserved F or W. The order of the fields is clone size, V gene, D gene, J gene, CDR3 DNA, CDR3 protein. A D gene is named only where the DNA matches it firmly. The size of a clone is reported for some rows only, either as once, few or many, or as a class for expanded clones.

.,TRBV3-1/TRBV3-2,TRBD2,TRBJ2-1,TGTGCCAGCAGCCGACTAGCGGGGGCGAATGAGCAGTTCTTC,CASSRLAGANEQFF
once,TRBV21-1,.,TRBJ1-3,.,CASRAVGAGTGSLLAGNTIYF
.,TRBV5-1,TRBD1,TRBJ1-1,TGCGCCAGCCGACAGGGCACTGAAGCTTTCTTT,CASRQGTEAFF
.,TRBV5-8,TRBD1,TRBJ1-5,TGTGCCAGCAGCTTACGGCAGGGGGATCAGCCCCAGCATTTT,CASSLRQGDQPQHF
.,TRBV7-9,.,TRBJ1-5,TGTGCCAGCAGCTTAGCGGGGGGACATCAGCCCCAGCATTTT,CASSLAGGHQPQHF
once,TRBV7-2,.,TRBJ1-5,TGTGCCAGCAGCTTTATCGGGGGGGGAGATCAGCCCCAGCATTTT,CASSFIGGGDQPQHF
.,TRBV12-5,.,TRBJ2-1,TGTGCTAGTGGTTTGGCCCCGACAGCCCTACTTTACAATGAGCAGTTCTTC,CASGLAPTALLYNEQFF
.,TRBV27,.,TRBJ2-1,TGTGCCAGCAGTTTACGAGGGAACGGGTACAATGAGCAGTTCTTC,CASSLRGNGYNEQFF
once,TRBV5-4,.,TRBJ2-2,TGTGCCAGCAGCTCGTACACCGGGGAGCTGTTTTTT,CASSSYTGELFF
once,TRBV10-3,.,TRBJ1-1,TGTGCCATTTCACTACGGGGGAGGAACACTGAAGCTTTCTTT,CAISLRGRNTEAFF
.,TRBV7-3,TRBD2,TRBJ2-7,TGTGCCAGCAGCCCGGGGACTAGCGTGCACGAGCAGTACTTC,CASSPGTSVHEQYF
.,TRBV4-2,.,TRBJ1-1,TGTGCCAGCAGCCAAGAACTGAGGGCCTCTGAAGCTTTCTTT,CASSQELRASEAFF
.,TRBV23-1,TRBD1,TRBJ2-7,TGCGCCAGCAGTCAATCGGTAACGGGGACAGGGGACTACGAGCAGTACTTC,CASSQSVTGTGDYEQYF
.,TRBV5-1,.,TRBJ2-3,TGCGCCAGCAGCTTGGCAGTATGGGGCCCGGATACCGACGGAGATACGCAGTATTTT,CASSLAVWGPDTDGDTQYF
.,TRBV29-1,TRBD2,TRBJ2-5,TGCAGCGTTGAACGAAGCGGGGGAGAGACCCAGTACTTC,CSVERSGGETQYF
.,TRBV5-1,.,TRBJ2-1,TGCGCCAGCAGCCCAGTCGGTGGGGACACTTACAATGAGCAGTTCTTC,CASSPVGGDTYNEQFF
.,TRBV15,.,TRBJ1-1,TGTGCCACCAGCAGGGTTGGACAATTGAACACTGAAGCTTTCTTT,CATSRVGQLNTEAFF
.,TRBV19,.,TRBJ2-3,TGTGCCAGTAGTATTAAGGGGCCTAAAGATACGCAGTATTTT,CASSIKGPKDTQYF
.,TRBV5-1,TRBD1,TRBJ2-6,TGCGCCAGCAGCCCGGGACAGCCAGGCTCTGGGGCCAACGTCCTGACTTTC,CASSPGQPGSGANVLTF
.,TRBV9,TRBD2,TRBJ2-7,TGTGCCAGCAGCGTGTCCCGGGGGGTCGGGGAGCAGTACTTC,CASSVSRGVGEQYF